This T cell receptor (beta chain) was retrieved from a study of blood T cell repertoires in COVID-19. Study at large: The origin of the acute and convalescent COVID-19 samples was the United States, Italy and Spain. In each case, the material was cDNA or gDNA derived from T cells, B-cell-depleted T cells, or PBMCs.

Original data processing: Estimates of nucleated cell counts were drawn from the amplification of reference gene primers. The data were produced by immunoSEQ multiplex PCR, yet TCRdb's version contains in-frame clones alone and is incomplete. That table is the source of V, J and clone size, and D and trimming were worked out from the DNA. The table has just under 350,000 clones, about 83% seen once; the top ten hold almost 3%. The clonotype was recovered from a man aged 25 to 40 with active or convalescent COVID-19. Sequencing input: peripheral blood.

This chain's CDR3 is CASSFSRDTGELFF. The CDR3 DNA sequence: TGTGCCAGCAGCTTCTCCAGGGACACCGGGGAGCTGTTTTTT. The chain combines TRBV7-3 with TRBJ2-2; possible D gene TRBD1, 5 bases. CDR3 length equals 14 residues. V gave up 3 bases and J gave up 3 bases, with 8 bases separating them. Germline CDR1 reads SGHTA; CDR2 reads FQGTGA.